This TCR beta chain was sequenced during a study of shared clonotypes between healthy human individuals. It was CD45RO-negative cells, positively selected for CCR7, that made up naive CD8 cells, with terminally differentiated effector memory CD45RA+ cells excluded. Germline V gene sequence: CDR1 MNHNY, CDR2 SVGAGI (reference sequence). With 6 bases clipped from V and 4 bases from J, the junction kept 9 bases outside the gene matches. This CDR3 comprises 14 residues. Generated by immunoSEQ multiplex PCR, the TCRdb table keeps only in-frame clones and is missing some. Of approximately 2,200,000 clones listed, under 95% are singletons.

Input material: naive CD8+ T cells from PBMCs. The receptor comes from a man between 18 and 29 years old in good health. Some clones in this sample may be carry-over from other donors' samples. The chain combines TRBV6-6 with TRBJ2-7; 7 bases are shared with TRBD1. This CDR3 reads CASRTRGINYEQYF. The CDR3 DNA reads TGTGCCAGCAGGACCAGGGGGATAAATTACGAGCAGTACTTC.